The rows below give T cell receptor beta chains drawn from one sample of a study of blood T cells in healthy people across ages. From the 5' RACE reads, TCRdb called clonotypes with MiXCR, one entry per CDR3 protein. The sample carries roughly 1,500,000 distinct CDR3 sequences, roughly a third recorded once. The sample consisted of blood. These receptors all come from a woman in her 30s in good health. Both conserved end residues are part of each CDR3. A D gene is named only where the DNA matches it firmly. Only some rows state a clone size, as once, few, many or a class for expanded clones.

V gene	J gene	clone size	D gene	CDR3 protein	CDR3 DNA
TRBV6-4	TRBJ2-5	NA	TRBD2	CARQLAGGQETQYF	TGTGCCAGACAACTAGCGGGAGGCCAAGAGACCCAGTACTTC
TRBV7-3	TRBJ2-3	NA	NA	CASSPMRMGTDTQYF	TGTGCCAGCAGCCCCATGAGGATGGGAACAGATACGCAGTATTTT
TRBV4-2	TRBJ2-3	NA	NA	CASSQVQGEGSTDTQYF	TGTGCCAGCAGCCAAGTCCAGGGGGAGGGTAGCACAGATACGCAGTATTTT
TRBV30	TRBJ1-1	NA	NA	CAWAVRRDTEAFF	TGTGCCTGGGCTGTCCGGAGGGACACTGAAGCTTTCTTT
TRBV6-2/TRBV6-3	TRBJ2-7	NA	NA	CASRPKGSNEQYF	TGTGCCAGCAGGCCCAAGGGGTCGAACGAGCAGTACTTC
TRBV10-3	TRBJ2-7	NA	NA	CAISPGNSYEQYF	TGTGCCATCAGTCCGGGCAACTCCTACGAGCAGTACTTC
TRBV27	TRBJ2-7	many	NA	CASSSGGPGEQYF	TGTGCCAGCAGTTCCGGGGGGCCAGGGGAGCAGTACTTC
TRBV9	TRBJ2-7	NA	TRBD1	CASSVGTGLLHEQYF	TGTGCCAGCAGCGTTGGGACAGGCCTGTTACACGAGCAGTACTTC
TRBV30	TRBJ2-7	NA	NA	CAWSWGSGETHEQYF	TGTGCCTGGAGTTGGGGCTCTGGGGAAACCCACGAGCAGTACTTC
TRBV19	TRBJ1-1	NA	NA	CASSIVGGGTEAFF	TGTGCCAGTAGTATAGTCGGGGGAGGAACTGAAGCTTTCTTT
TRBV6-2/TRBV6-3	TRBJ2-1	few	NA	CASSYSPDNNEQFF	TGTGCCAGCAGTTACTCGCCTGATAACAATGAGCAGTTCTTC
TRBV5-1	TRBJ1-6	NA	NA	CASSLDTGLRSPLHF	TGCGCCAGCAGCTTGGATACAGGGTTACGCTCACCCCTCCACTTT
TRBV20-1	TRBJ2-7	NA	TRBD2	CSASPTGGRSEQYF	TGCAGTGCTAGCCCAACGGGGGGGCGGAGCGAGCAGTACTTC
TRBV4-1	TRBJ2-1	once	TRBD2	CASSQGQPSGGYNEQFF	TGCGCCAGCAGCCAAGGACAGCCCTCGGGAGGGTACAATGAGCAGTTCTTC
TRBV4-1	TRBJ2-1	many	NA	CASSQGSSLEQFF	TGCGCCAGCAGCCAGGGCTCGAGCCTTGAGCAGTTCTTC
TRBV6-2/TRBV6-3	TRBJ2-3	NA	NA	CASPGSDTQYF	TGTGCCAGCCCTGGATCAGATACGCAGTATTTT
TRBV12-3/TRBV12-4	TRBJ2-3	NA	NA	CASSSGTAKNTDTQYF	TGTGCCAGCAGTTCAGGGACGGCGAAAAACACAGATACGCAGTATTTT
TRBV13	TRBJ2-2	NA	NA	CASSPTRSSGELFF	TGTGCCAGCAGCCCTACGAGGTCAAGCGGGGAGCTGTTTTTT
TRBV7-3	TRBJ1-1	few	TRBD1	CASSTQGRTEAFF	TGTGCCAGCAGCACACAGGGGAGGACTGAAGCTTTCTTT
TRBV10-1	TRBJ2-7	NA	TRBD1	CASRPPGAGGHEQYF	TGCGCCAGCAGACCCCCGGGGGCAGGGGGCCACGAGCAGTACTTC
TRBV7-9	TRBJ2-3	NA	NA	CASSLVAAAPGTDTQYF	TGTGCCAGCAGCTTAGTGGCAGCGGCCCCTGGCACAGATACGCAGTATTTT
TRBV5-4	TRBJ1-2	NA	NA	CASSEMSLKGYTF	TGTGCCAGCAGCGAGATGAGCCTTAAGGGCTACACCTTC
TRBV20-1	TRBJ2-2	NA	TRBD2	CGARRLSGRAGELFF	TGCGGTGCCCGCCGGTTAAGCGGGAGGGCCGGGGAGCTGTTTTTT
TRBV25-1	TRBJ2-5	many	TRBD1	CASSVPTGGRETQYF	TGTGCCAGCAGTGTTCCAACAGGGGGCAGGGAGACCCAGTACTTC
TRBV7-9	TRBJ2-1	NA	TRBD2	CASSQLAGGRTEQFF	TGTGCCAGCAGCCAACTAGCGGGAGGGCGTACTGAGCAGTTCTTC
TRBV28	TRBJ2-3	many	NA	CASRGWGETDTQYF	TGTGCCAGCAGGGGCTGGGGGGAGACAGATACGCAGTATTTT
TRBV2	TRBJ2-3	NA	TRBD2	CASREGTSRDTQYF	TGTGCCAGCAGGGAAGGGACTAGTAGAGATACGCAGTATTTT
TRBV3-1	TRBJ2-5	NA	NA	CASSQEQAGETQYF	TGTGCCAGCAGCCAGGAACAGGCTGGAGAGACCCAGTACTTC
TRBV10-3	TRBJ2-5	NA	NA	CAIRGGRVQGTQYF	TGTGCCATCAGGGGGGGACGGGTCCAAGGGACCCAGTACTTC
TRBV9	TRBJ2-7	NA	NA	CASSVASFGRSDEQYF	TGTGCCAGCAGCGTAGCCTCTTTTGGCAGATCGGACGAGCAGTACTTC
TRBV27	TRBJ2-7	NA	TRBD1	CASKATGTGWLDEQYF	TGTGCCAGCAAAGCAACCGGGACAGGGTGGTTGGACGAGCAGTACTTC
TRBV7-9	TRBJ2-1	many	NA	CASSLVGKYNEQFF	TGTGCCAGCAGCTTAGTGGGGAAGTACAATGAGCAGTTCTTC
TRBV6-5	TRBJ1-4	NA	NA	CASSSLDQKLFF	TGTGCCAGCAGTTCCCTTGATCAAAAACTGTTTTTT
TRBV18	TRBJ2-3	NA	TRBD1	CASSRTGVLEDTQYF	TGTGCCAGCTCTCGAACAGGGGTTTTAGAAGATACGCAGTATTTT
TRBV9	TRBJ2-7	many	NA	CASSTDGSYEQYF	TGTGCCAGCAGCACGGACGGTTCCTACGAGCAGTACTTC
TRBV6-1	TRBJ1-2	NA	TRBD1	CASTTGTGKLYGYTF	TGTGCCAGCACTACCGGGACAGGGAAGCTCTATGGCTACACCTTC
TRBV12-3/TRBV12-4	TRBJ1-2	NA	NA	CANSFGVGYGYTF	TGTGCCAACAGTTTTGGGGTCGGCTATGGCTACACCTTC
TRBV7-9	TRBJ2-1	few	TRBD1	CASSPIRDSDLSYEQFF	TGTGCCAGCAGCCCAATCCGGGACAGCGATCTCTCCTATGAGCAGTTCTTC
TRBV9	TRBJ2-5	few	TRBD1	CASSGDRDRVIETQYF	TGTGCCAGCAGCGGTGACCGGGACAGGGTTATAGAGACCCAGTACTTC
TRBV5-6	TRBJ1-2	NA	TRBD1	CASSFEDRGQLVGYTF	TGTGCCAGCAGCTTTGAGGACAGGGGGCAGTTAGTAGGCTACACCTTC
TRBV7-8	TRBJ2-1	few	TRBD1	CASSFFRGIDEQFF	TGTGCCAGCAGCTTTTTCAGGGGGATCGATGAGCAGTTCTTC
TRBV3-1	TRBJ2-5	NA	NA	CASTSRVVGRGFLETQYF	TGTGCCAGCACCTCCCGGGTGGTGGGGAGAGGTTTTCTGGAGACCCAGTACTTC
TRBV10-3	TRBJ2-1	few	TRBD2	CAISESGPSGSRQFF	TGTGCCATCAGTGAGTCGGGGCCCAGCGGGAGTCGGCAGTTCTTC
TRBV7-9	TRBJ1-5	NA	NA	CASSLDGSKQPQHF	TGTGCCAGCAGCTTAGACGGAAGCAAACAGCCCCAGCATTTT
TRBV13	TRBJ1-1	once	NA	CASRARGTGTEAFF	TGTGCCAGCAGAGCAAGGGGGACGGGAACTGAAGCTTTCTTT
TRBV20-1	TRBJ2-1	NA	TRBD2	CSADPPAGADNEQFF	TGCAGTGCCGACCCCCCAGCGGGGGCTGACAATGAGCAGTTCTTC
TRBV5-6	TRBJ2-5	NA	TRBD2	CASREAGAQETQYF	TGTGCCAGCAGGGAAGCGGGGGCCCAAGAGACCCAGTACTTC
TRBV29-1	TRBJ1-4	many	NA	CSGTVPGTNEKLFF	TGCAGCGGCACGGTCCCGGGGACTAATGAAAAACTGTTTTTT
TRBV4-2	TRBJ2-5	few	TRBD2	CASSPTSGGAGETQYF	TGTGCCAGCAGCCCGACTAGCGGGGGGGCCGGGGAGACCCAGTACTTC
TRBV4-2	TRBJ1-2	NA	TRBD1	CASSQEEARGLYHGYTF	TGTGCCAGCAGCCAAGAAGAGGCCAGGGGGCTCTATCATGGCTACACCTTC
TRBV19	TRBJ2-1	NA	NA	CASTLGGEYNEQFF	TGTGCCAGTACCCTAGGGGGGGAGTACAATGAGCAGTTCTTC
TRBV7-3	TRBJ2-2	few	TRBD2	CASSLGTSNTGELFF	TGTGCCAGCAGCTTAGGGACTAGTAACACCGGGGAGCTGTTTTTT
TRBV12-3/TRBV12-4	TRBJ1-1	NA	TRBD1	CASRRQGAMTEAFF	TGTGCCAGCAGGCGACAGGGGGCCATGACTGAAGCTTTCTTT
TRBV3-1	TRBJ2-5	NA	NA	CASSHSEAQYF	TGTGCCAGCAGCCACTCGGAGGCCCAGTACTTC
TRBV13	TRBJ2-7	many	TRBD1	CASNTRNRDREYEQYF	TGTGCCAGCAACACCCGGAACCGGGACAGGGAGTACGAGCAGTACTTC
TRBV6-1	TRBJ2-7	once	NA	CATHRYEQYF	TGTGCCACACACCGCTACGAGCAGTACTTC
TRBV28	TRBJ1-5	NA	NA	CASRSLLRGMSQPQHF	TGTGCCAGCAGGTCCCTCCTCAGGGGTATGAGTCAGCCCCAGCATTTT